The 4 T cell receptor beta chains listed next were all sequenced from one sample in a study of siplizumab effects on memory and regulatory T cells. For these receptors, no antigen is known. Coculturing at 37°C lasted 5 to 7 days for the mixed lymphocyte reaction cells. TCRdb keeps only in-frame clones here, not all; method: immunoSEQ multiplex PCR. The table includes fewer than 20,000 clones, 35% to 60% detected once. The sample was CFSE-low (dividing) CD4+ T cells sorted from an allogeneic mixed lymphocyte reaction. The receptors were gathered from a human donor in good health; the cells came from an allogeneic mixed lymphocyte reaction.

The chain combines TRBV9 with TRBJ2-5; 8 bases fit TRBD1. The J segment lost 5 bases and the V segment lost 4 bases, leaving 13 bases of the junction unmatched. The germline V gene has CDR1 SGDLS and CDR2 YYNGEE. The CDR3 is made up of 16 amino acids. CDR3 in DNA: TGTGCCAGCAGCAGGACCGGACAGGGTGTTTTGGAGACCCAGTACTTC. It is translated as CASSRTGQGVLETQYF.

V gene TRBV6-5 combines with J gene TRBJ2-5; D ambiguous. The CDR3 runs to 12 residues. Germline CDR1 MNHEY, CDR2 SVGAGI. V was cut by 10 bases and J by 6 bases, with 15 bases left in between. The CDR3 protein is CATQPVLQTQYF. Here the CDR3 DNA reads TGTGCCACCCAACCCGTGTTGCAGACCCAGTACTTC.

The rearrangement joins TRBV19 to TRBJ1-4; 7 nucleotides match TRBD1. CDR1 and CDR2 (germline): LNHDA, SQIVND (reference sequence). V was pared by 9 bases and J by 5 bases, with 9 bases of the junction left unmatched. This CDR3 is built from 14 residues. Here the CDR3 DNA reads TGTGCCAGCAATGGGGACAGCTTGAATGAAAAACTGTTTTTT. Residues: CASNGDSLNEKLFF.

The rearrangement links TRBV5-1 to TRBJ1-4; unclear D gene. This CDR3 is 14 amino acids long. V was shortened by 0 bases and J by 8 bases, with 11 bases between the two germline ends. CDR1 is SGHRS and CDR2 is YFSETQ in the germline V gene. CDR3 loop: CASSLAVGGEKLFF. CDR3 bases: TGCGCCAGCAGCTTGGCCGTCGGAGGGGAAAAACTGTTTTTT.